This T cell receptor (beta chain) was recovered during a study of vaccination and CD4 T cells after COVID-19. Across the whole study: Post-COVID specimens were obtained a median 101 days after diagnosis (range 35 to 161). From HCoV-229E, HCoV-OC43, HCoV-NL63 and SARS-CoV-2, overlapping spike peptides were used to stimulate the cells.

CD4+ T cells that had been cultured provided DNA sequenced with the Oncomine TCR Beta short-read assay. TCRdb reprocessed the PCR reads with MiXCR, giving one entry per CDR3 protein. Of roughly 15,000 distinct CDR3 sequences listed, 45% to 65% were seen once; the top ten hold 15% to 20%. Documented treatment: approximately nine-day PBMC culture with coronavirus spike peptide pools or control peptides (ViraFEST assay). ViraFEST relied on peptide pools to expand antigen-specific T cells; the TCRs were sequenced afterward. The CDR3 spans 14 residues. Germline CDR1 reads MNHEY; CDR2 reads SMNVEV (reference sequence). V was shortened by 3 bases and J by 5 bases, with 12 bases between the two germline ends. Comment on this clonotype: Its antigen is undetermined.

The sequenced material came from CD4+ T cells from blood, cultured in vitro. The rearrangement uses TRBV27 and TRBJ2-3, with D hard to call. This clonotype originated in a human donor who had recovered from COVID-19. CDR3: CASSFSNLVDTQYF. As DNA, the CDR3 is TGTGCCAGCAGTTTTTCGAACTTGGTAGATACGCAGTATTTT.